The 29 T cell receptor beta chains reported below all come from one sample, sequenced in a study of tumor-infiltrating lymphocytes in primary liver carcinoma. The source material, about 18-33 mg of unsorted bulk tissue, was used to co-extract RNA and DNA. From roughly 0.45 ug total RNA, TCR beta cDNA was generated with a primer in the constant region. Libraries for TCR beta were built through three nested multiplex PCR rounds, which together made up a slightly modified ARM-PCR procedure. Investigators reported that the first two PCR rounds, at 10 to 11 cycles each, used TRBV1-TRBV30 forward primers with a C-beta reverse primer. TCRdb reprocessed the multiplex PCR reads with MiXCR, giving one entry per CDR3 protein. Of more than 85,000 distinct CDR3 sequences listed, roughly 80% are singletons. Input material: liver tumor tissue from sampling region 3. Subset given: tumor region T3, left-lateral pole. The receptors derive from a man between 40 and 49 years old with primary liver carcinoma and hepatitis B virus infection.

Comment on this clonotype: Because the CDR3 is missing its conserved closing phenylalanine or tryptophan, this is likely a read error. The DNA is omitted, as the CDR3 cannot be located on it reliably, and the CDR3 follows TCRdb's listing. The chain's CDR3 is CACSFTSAYEQYI. The chain joins TRBV7-8 to TRBJ2-7. Germline V CDR1 and CDR2: SGHVS, FQNEAQ. The CDR3 is 13 amino acids long, termini counted.

On this clonotype: At one end the junction does not follow the germline gene, possibly because of a read error. DNA for the CDR3: TGCGCCAGTAGCTTAGTGACTAGCGGGGGCACCGGGAAGCTGTTTTTT. Translation gives CASSLVTSGGTGKLFF. V usage is TRBV11-2 and J usage is TRBJ2-2; 12 nucleotides match TRBD2. This CDR3 has 16 amino acids. From germline, CDR1 is SGHAT and CDR2 FQNNGV.

Comment on this clonotype: Germline and junction disagree at one end, which may indicate a read error. The chain has TRBV6-1 and TRBJ1-2; the D gene is possibly TRBD1 (5 bases). The CDR3 loop spans 12 amino acids. Germline V gene lookup returns CDR1 MNHNS and CDR2 SASEGT. The CDR3 bases are TGTACCAGCACCCGGGACAACTATGGCTACACCTTC. Its protein is CTSTRDNYGYTF.

In regard to this clonotype: A read error may account for a junction end that differs from germline. The chain carries TRBV29-1 and TRBJ2-1; D not certain. The CDR3 has 14 amino acids. From germline, CDR1 is SQVTM and CDR2 ANQGSEA. This CDR3 reads CSVEWRQAYSEQFF. The CDR3 DNA reads as TGCAGCGTTGAATGGCGGCAGGCCTATAGTGAGCAATTCTTC.

As to this clonotype: Sequence at one end of the junction differs from germline and may be a read error. This chain uses TRBV5-1 with TRBJ2-7, with D uncertain. Germline loops: CDR1 SGHRS, CDR2 YFSETQ. The CDR3 sequence is 12 residues long. The CDR3 coding sequence is TGCGCCAGCGGCTTGAGACCCTACGAGCAATACTTC. Amino acid sequence: CASGLRPYEQYF.

On this clonotype: At one boundary the junction diverges from the germline segment, which might be a read error. The chain uses TRBV6-1 and TRBJ2-6, with D tentatively TRBD1 (6 bases). This CDR3 has 17 residues. Germline V gene lookup returns CDR1 MNHNS and CDR2 SASEGT. The CDR3 is CASSARDTISGAIVLIF. The CDR3 DNA is TGTGCCAGCAGTGCCCGGGACACGATCTCTGGGGCCATCGTCCTGATTTTC.

This clonotype was recorded at least ten times. This rearrangement joins TRBV29-1 to TRBJ2-3; TRBD2 matches at 10 bases. The CDR3 runs 14 residues. Trimming cost V 4 bases and J 1 base; bases outside gene matches: 2. Looked up from germline, CDR1 is SQVTM and CDR2 is ANQGSEA. In nucleotides, the CDR3 is TGCAGCGTTGCTGGACTAGCGGGCACAGATACGCAGTATTTT. Amino acids: CSVAGLAGTDTQYF.

The chain combines TRBV11-1 with TRBJ2-2, with TRBD2 as a possible D gene (6 bases). CDR3 length equals 16 residues. V lost 3 bases to trimming and J lost 3 bases, with 14 bases between them. Germline V gene lookup returns CDR1 SGHAT and CDR2 FQDESV (reference sequence). The CDR3 DNA sequence: TGTGCCAGCAGCTTTCCCGGGACTCGTGACACCGGGGAGCTGTTTTTT. Encoded protein: CASSFPGTRDTGELFF.

V and J are TRBV7-9 and TRBJ1-2, with 11 bases matching TRBD1. This CDR3 has 14 residues. Germline V gives CDR1 SEHNR, CDR2 FQNEAQ (reference sequence). V was clipped by 6 bases and J by 6 bases; unmatched bases: 6. CDR3 sequence: CASSWDRGSHGYTF. The CDR3 coding sequence is TGTGCCAGCAGTTGGGACAGGGGGTCTCATGGCTACACCTTC.

CDR3 in DNA: TGTGCCAGCAGTTACGAGAACACCGGGGAGCTGTTTTTT. As protein: CASSYENTGELFF. This sequence joins TRBV6-2 or TRBV6-3 and TRBJ2-2; no firm D call. This CDR3 comprises 13 residues. Germline V lookup: CDR1 MNHEY, CDR2 SVGEGT. The ends were cut back, 2 bases at V and 1 base at J, with 2 bases in the middle.

V usage is TRBV5-1 and J usage is TRBJ1-1; D gene uncertain. V was trimmed by 5 bases and J by 0 bases, leaving 14 bases between them. Per the germline V gene, CDR1 is SGHRS and CDR2 is YFSETQ. The CDR3 contains 15 residues. CDR3 DNA: TGCGCCAGCAGTTTGCAGACGAGGATGAACACTGAAGCTTTCTTT. Translation gives CASSLQTRMNTEAFF.

Notes on this clonotype: At one boundary the junction diverges from the germline segment, which might be a read error. J is TRBJ2-5 and V is TRBV6-2 or TRBV6-3, with D perhaps TRBD2 (5 bases). Germline loops: CDR1 MNHEY, CDR2 SVGEGT. The CDR3 totals 11 residues. The CDR3 DNA reads as TGTACCAGCAGTTACGGGAAGACCCAGTACTTC. It is translated as CTSSYGKTQYF.

In regard to this clonotype: An end of the junction differs from the germline gene, which may be a read error. This chain connects TRBV29-1 to TRBJ1-5; 8 nucleotides match TRBD1. Germline lookup yields CDR1 SQVTM and CDR2 ANQGSEA. This CDR3 has 14 residues. This CDR3 is CSVERTGSSQPQHF. In DNA, the CDR3 is TGCAGTGTTGAACGGACAGGGAGCAGTCAGCCCCAGCATTTT.

A remark on this clonotype: One end of the junction varies from germline; a read error may be responsible. The chain links TRBV29-1 to TRBJ2-2; possible D gene TRBD2, 6 bases. Germline loops: CDR1 SQVTM, CDR2 ANQGSEA. This CDR3 has 14 residues. This chain's CDR3 is CSVIKDPRSGELSF. The CDR3 DNA is TGCAGCGTTATAAAGGACCCTCGATCGGGGGAGCTGTCTTTT.

Turning to this clonotype: One junction end does not reproduce the germline sequence, and a read error may be involved. The chain couples TRBV6-5 to TRBJ1-5; D is unclear. The germline V gene has CDR1 MNHEY and CDR2 SVGAGI. The CDR3 covers 13 residues. The CDR3 DNA reads as TGTGCCAGCAGTTACCCCCCCCAACAGCCTCAGCATTTT. This gives the protein CASSYPPQQPQHF.

With regard to this clonotype: A much larger clonotype is one base distant, so this may be a read error. J is TRBJ2-2 and V is TRBV5-1, with 13 bases lining up with TRBD2. CDR3 length: 17 residues. Germline V gene data show CDR1 as SGHRS and CDR2 as YFSETQ. The DNA of the CDR3 is TGCACCAGCAGCCCCGGGACTAGCGGGACGAACACCGGGGAGCTGTTTTTT. As protein: CTSSPGTSGTNTGELFF.

Turning to this clonotype: An end of the junction differs from the germline gene, which may be a read error. The genes are TRBV29-1 and TRBJ2-3; the D is unclear. CDR3 size: 11 residues. The V gene's germline CDR1 is SQVTM and CDR2 ANQGSEA. CDR3 DNA: TGCGGCGTTGAACTCACAGATACGCAATATTTT. Amino acid sequence: CGVELTDTQYF.

On this clonotype itself: Sequence at one end of the junction differs from germline and may be a read error. The genes are TRBV11-2 and TRBJ1-5; unclear D gene. Germline V gene sequence: CDR1 SGHAT, CDR2 FQNNGV. The length of the CDR3 is 17 residues. CDR3 DNA sequence: TGTGCCAACAGCTTAGTAGGAGTAACAAGGAGCAATCAGCCCCAGCATTTT. Amino acids: CANSLVGVTRSNQPQHF.

The chain uses TRBV6-5 and TRBJ1-3; no clear D gene. CDR3 length: 15 residues. The V end was cut by 9 bases, the J end by 4 bases, with 19 bases between. Germline V gene sequence: CDR1 MNHEY, CDR2 SVGAGI. CDR3 amino acids: CASKTITTEGNTIYF. The CDR3 bases are TGTGCCAGTAAGACGATCACAACTGAGGGAAACACCATATATTTT.

Remarks on this clonotype: No conserved phenylalanine or tryptophan ends this CDR3, so it is likely a read error. V is TRBV11-1 and J is TRBJ2-7; TRBD1 matches 7 bases. The V gene's germline CDR1 is SGHAT and CDR2 FQDESV (reference sequence). The CDR3 consists of 13 residues. Written as DNA, the CDR3 is TGTGGCAGCAGGGGGAAGCGATCCTGCGAGCAGTACTTG. Translating gives CGSRGKRSCEQYL.

The chain combines TRBV29-1 with TRBJ2-1; TRBD2 agrees at 14 bases. The germline gives CDR1 SQVTM, CDR2 ANQGSEA. V was clipped by 4 bases and J by 13 bases; unmatched bases: 12. This CDR3 has 15 amino acids. The CDR3 loop is CSVGLAGGFFNKQFF. In DNA form, the CDR3 reads TGCAGCGTTGGACTAGCGGGAGGGTTCTTCAATAAACAGTTCTTC.

On this clonotype itself: This may come from a read error, since a much larger clone is one base off. This chain connects TRBV6-2 or TRBV6-3 to TRBJ2-1, with D unclear. Germline V gene sequence: CDR1 MNHEY, CDR2 SVGEGT. CDR3 size: 11 residues. DNA for the CDR3: TGTGCCAGCAGCCACCACAATGAGCAGTTATTC. Its translation is CASSHHNEQLF.

As concerns this clonotype: This CDR3 is missing its conserved last phenylalanine or tryptophan, likely due to a read error. The gene calls are TRBV29-1 and TRBJ2-1, with D uncertain. In germline, CDR1 is SQVTM, CDR2 ANQGSEA. CDR3 size: 15 residues. For the CDR3, the DNA is TGCATCGTTGATCTTTCTAGGGCCAATACCAATGGGCAGTTCCTC. It specifies CIVDLSRANTNGQFL.

As regards this clonotype: A read error is likely, as this CDR3 ends without the conserved phenylalanine or tryptophan. J is TRBJ2-3 and V is TRBV28; tentatively, D is TRBD2 (5 bases). Germline CDR1 is MDHEN and CDR2 is SYDVKM. The CDR3 consists of 16 residues. The CDR3 loop reads CVSRLREGLGTDTQYL. For the CDR3, the DNA is TGTGTCAGCAGGCTTCGTGAGGGCCTAGGCACAGATACGCAGTATTTG.

To note about this clonotype: This CDR3 fails to terminate in the conserved phenylalanine or tryptophan, so it likely reflects a read error. The chain couples TRBV28 to TRBJ1-2; D is possibly TRBD1 (5 bases). Trimming left V 7 bases short and J 5 bases short, with 14 bases between. Germline V CDR1 and CDR2: MDHEN, SYDVKM. CDR3 length: 13 residues. CDR3 amino acids: CASNLEGTYGYTI. The CDR3 DNA reads TGTGCCAGCAATTTGGAGGGGACTTATGGCTACACCATC.

As concerns this clonotype: One end of the junction varies from germline; a read error may be responsible. This rearrangement joins TRBV4-3 to TRBJ2-2; 8 bases line up with TRBD2. The germline V gene has CDR1 LGHNA and CDR2 YSLEER. The CDR3 has 12 residues. The CDR3 sequence: CDSSQAGGGLFF. CDR3 nucleotides: TGCGACAGCAGCCAAGCCGGGGGGGGGCTGTTTTTT.

This clonotype was recorded only once. A read error may account for a junction end that differs from germline. The V call is TRBV28, the J call TRBJ1-5; D unresolved. This CDR3 region has 11 residues. Germline V CDR1 and CDR2: MDHEN, SYDVKM. CDR3 DNA: TGTGCCATCGGAGGGAATCAGACCCAGCGTTTT. It encodes CAIGGNQTQRF.

The chain couples TRBV6-2 or TRBV6-3 to TRBJ1-1; TRBD1 aligns across 8 bases. Germline V gene data show CDR1 as MNHEY and CDR2 as SVGEGT. The CDR3 spans 14 residues. Trimming cost V 0 bases and J 11 bases; bases outside gene matches: 8. For the CDR3, the DNA is TGTGCCAGCAGTTACTCGTTTGGACAGGGTGATGCTTTCTTT. It yields the protein CASSYSFGQGDAFF.

About this clonotype: Sequence at one end of the junction differs from germline and may be a read error. The V call is TRBV5-4, the J call TRBJ2-7; D not resolved. The CDR3 spans 13 residues. The V gene's germline CDR1 is SGHNT and CDR2 YYREEE (reference sequence). The CDR3 nucleotides are TGTGCCAGCAGCTTGGGGGGTACCCACGAGCAGTATTTC. Protein: CASSLGGTHEQYF.